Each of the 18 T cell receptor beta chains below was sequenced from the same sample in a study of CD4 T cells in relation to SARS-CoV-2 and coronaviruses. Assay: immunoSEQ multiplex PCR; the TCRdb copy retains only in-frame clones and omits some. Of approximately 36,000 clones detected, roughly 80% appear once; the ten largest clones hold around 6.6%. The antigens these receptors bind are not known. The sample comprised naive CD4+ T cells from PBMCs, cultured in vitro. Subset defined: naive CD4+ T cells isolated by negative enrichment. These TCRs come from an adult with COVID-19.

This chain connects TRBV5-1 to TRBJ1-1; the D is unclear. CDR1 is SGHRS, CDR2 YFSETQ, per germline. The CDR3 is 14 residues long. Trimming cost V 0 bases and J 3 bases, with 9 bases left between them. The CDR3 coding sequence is TGCGCCAGCAGCTTGGATCTGTGGGACACTGAAGCTTTCTTT. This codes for CASSLDLWDTEAFF.

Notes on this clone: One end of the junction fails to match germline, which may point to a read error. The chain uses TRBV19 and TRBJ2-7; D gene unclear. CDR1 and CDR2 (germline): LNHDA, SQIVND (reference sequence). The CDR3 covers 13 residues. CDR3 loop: CASSIQLFYEQCF. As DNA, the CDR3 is TGTGCCAGTAGTATTCAACTTTTTTACGAGCAGTGCTTC.

This chain's CDR3 is CASSEGTSTDTQYF. The CDR3 DNA reads TGTGCCAGCAGTGAAGGGACTAGCACAGATACGCAGTATTTT. V gene TRBV6-4 combines with J gene TRBJ2-3; D is perhaps TRBD2 (6 bases). Germline CDR1 reads MRHNA; CDR2 reads SNTAGT. The CDR3 is made up of 14 amino acids. Deletions cut 3 bases from V and 0 bases from J, with 7 bases between.

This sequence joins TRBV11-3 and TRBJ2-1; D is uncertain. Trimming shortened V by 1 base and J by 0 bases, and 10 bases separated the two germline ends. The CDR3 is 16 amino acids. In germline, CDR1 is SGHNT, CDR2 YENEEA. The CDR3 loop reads CASSLGAGGSYNEQFF. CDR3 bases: TGTGCCAGCAGCTTAGGGGCTGGTGGCTCCTACAATGAGCAGTTCTTC.

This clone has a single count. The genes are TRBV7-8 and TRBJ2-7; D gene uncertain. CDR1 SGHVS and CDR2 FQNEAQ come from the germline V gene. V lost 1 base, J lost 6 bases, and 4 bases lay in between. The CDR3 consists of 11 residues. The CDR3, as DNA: TGTGCCAGCAGCTTAGTGGCCGAGCAGTACTTC. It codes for CASSLVAEQYF.

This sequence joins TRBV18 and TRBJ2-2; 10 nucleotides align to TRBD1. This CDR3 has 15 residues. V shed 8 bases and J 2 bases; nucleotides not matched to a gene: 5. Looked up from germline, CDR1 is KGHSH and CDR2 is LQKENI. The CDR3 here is CASKRQGANTGELFF. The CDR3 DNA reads TGTGCCAGCAAAAGACAGGGGGCAAACACCGGGGAGCTGTTTTTT.

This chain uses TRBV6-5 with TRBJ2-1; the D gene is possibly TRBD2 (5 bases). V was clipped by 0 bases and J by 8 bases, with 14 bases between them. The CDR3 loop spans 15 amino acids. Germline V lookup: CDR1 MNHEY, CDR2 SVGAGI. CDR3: CASSYSRGGDHEQFF. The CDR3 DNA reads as TGTGCCAGCAGTTACTCGCGCGGAGGTGATCATGAGCAGTTCTTC.

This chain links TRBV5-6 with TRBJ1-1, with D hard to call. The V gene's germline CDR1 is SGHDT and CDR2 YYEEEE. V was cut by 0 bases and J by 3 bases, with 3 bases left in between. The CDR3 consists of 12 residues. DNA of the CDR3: TGTGCCAGCAGCTTGGCTCACACTGAAGCTTTCTTT. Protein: CASSLAHTEAFF.

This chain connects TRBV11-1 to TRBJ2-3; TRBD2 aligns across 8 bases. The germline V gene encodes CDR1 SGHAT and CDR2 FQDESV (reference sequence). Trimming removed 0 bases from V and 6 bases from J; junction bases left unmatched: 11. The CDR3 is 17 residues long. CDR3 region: CASSLAPISGMRDTQYF. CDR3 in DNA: TGTGCCAGCAGCTTAGCGCCTATTAGCGGGATGAGGGATACGCAGTATTTT.

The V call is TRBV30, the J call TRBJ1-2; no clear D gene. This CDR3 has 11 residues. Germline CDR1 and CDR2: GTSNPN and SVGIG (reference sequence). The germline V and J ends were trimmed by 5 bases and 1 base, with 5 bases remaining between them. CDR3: CAWSVNYGYTF. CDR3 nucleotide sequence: TGTGCCTGGTCGGTTAACTATGGCTACACCTTC.

CDR3 nucleotide sequence: TGTGCCAGCAGCCCGAGGGGGGGTCTCAACACCGGGGAGCTGTTTTTT. Amino acids: CASSPRGGLNTGELFF. The chain links TRBV7-2 to TRBJ2-2, with D perhaps matching TRBD2 (7 bases). V was trimmed by 5 bases and J by 2 bases, leaving 15 bases between them. The germline V gene encodes CDR1 SGHTA and CDR2 FQGNSA. This CDR3 is 16 amino acids long.

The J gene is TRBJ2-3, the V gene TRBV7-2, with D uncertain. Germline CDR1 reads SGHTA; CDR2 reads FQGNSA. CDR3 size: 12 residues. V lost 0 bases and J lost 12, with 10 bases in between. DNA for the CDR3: TGTGCCAGCAGCTTAGCTGAACGATCTCAGTATTTT. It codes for CASSLAERSQYF.

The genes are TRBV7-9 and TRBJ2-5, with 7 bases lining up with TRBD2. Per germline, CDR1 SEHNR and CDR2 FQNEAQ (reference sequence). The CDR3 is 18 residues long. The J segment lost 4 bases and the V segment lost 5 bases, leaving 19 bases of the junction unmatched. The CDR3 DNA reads TGTGCCAGCAGCCCCCTCATGGGGCGGGGAGGGAAGACAGAGACCCAGTACTTC. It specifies CASSPLMGRGGKTETQYF.

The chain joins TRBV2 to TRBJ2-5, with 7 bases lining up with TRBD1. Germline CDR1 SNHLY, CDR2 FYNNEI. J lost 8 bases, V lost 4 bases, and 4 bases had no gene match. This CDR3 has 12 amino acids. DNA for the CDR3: TGTGCCAGCAGTGCACAGGGGATCACCCAGTACTTC. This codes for CASSAQGITQYF.

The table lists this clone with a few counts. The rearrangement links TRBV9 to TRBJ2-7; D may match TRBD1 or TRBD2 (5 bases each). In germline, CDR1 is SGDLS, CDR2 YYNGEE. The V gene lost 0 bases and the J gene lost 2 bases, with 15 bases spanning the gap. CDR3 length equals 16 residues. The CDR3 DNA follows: TGTGCCAGCAGCGTAGGATCACGGGACGGCGCCTACGAGCAGTACTTC. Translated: CASSVGSRDGAYEQYF.

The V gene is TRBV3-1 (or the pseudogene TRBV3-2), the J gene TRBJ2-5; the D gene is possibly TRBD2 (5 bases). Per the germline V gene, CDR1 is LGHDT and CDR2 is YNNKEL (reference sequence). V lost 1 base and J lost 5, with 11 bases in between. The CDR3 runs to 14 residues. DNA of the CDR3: TGTGCCAGCAGCCAAGCCGGGGATTCCGAGACCCAGTACTTC. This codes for CASSQAGDSETQYF.

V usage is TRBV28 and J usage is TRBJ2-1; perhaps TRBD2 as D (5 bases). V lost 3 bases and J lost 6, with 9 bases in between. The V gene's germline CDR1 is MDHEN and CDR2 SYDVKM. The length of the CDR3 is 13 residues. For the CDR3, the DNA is TGTGCCAGCAGTTTGGGAGTTACCAATGAGCAGTTCTTC. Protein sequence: CASSLGVTNEQFF.

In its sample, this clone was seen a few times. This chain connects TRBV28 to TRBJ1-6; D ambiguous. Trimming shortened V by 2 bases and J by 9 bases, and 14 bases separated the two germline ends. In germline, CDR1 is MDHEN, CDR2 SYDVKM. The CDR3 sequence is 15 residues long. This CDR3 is CASSLLAGRRSPLHF. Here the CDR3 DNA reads TGTGCCAGCAGTTTACTCGCGGGAAGGCGTTCACCCCTCCACTTT. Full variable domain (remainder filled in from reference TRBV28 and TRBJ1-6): DVKVTQSSRYLVKRTGEKVFLECVQDMDHENMFWYRQDPGLGLRLIYFSYDVKMKEKGDIPEGYSVSREKKERFSLILESASTNQTSMYLCASSLLAGRRSPLHFGNGTRLTVT.